The 5 T cell receptor beta chains presented below share a single source sample, sequenced in a study of blood T cell repertoires in COVID-19. Only in-frame clones appear in the TCRdb table, and some are missing; sequencing was by immunoSEQ multiplex PCR. The table lists approximately 100,000 clones, less than 90% of them singletons, with 6.2% in the top ten. Material: peripheral blood. The receptors here all came from a human donor in a cohort sampled during active COVID-19.

This clone has just one count. The gene calls are TRBV5-4 and TRBJ2-1; 7 nucleotides match TRBD1. From germline, CDR1 is SGHNT and CDR2 YYREEE (reference sequence). The CDR3 is made up of 15 amino acids. V shed 0 bases, J shed 2 bases, and the junction held 2 bases outside the gene matches. DNA of the CDR3: TGTGCCAGCAGCTTGGGTGGACAGGCCTACAATGAGCAGTTCTTC. This codes for CASSLGGQAYNEQFF. The whole variable domain, remainder taken from reference TRBV5-4 and TRBJ2-1, is ETGVTQSPTHLIKTRGQQVTLRCSSQSGHNTVSWYQQALGQGPQFIFQYYREEENGRGNFPPRFSGLQFPNYSSELNVNALELDDSALYLCASSLGGQAYNEQFFGPGTRLTVL.

The rearrangement uses TRBV5-6 and TRBJ1-5; TRBD1 agrees at 9 bases. CDR1 is SGHDT and CDR2 is YYEEEE in the germline V gene. V trimming: 2 bases; J trimming: 0 bases; junction bases outside the gene matches: 3. CDR3 size: 16 residues. The CDR3 protein is CASSFDRGTSNQPQHF. In DNA form, the CDR3 reads TGTGCCAGCAGCTTTGACAGGGGGACTAGCAATCAGCCCCAGCATTTT.

The chain carries TRBV30 and TRBJ2-7, with D perhaps matching TRBD2 (6 bases). Germline V CDR1 and CDR2: GTSNPN, SVGIG (reference sequence). CDR3 length: 17 amino acids. Trimming stripped 2 bases from V and 1 base from J, with 21 bases between. The CDR3 is CAWSLRLAGGPSYEQYF. CDR3 bases: TGTGCCTGGAGTCTGCGTCTTGCAGGAGGGCCGTCCTACGAGCAGTACTTC.

The V gene is TRBV29-1, the J gene TRBJ2-7; D is perhaps TRBD2 (5 bases). This CDR3 region has 11 residues. V was shortened by 4 bases and J by 10 bases, with 14 bases between the two germline ends. CDR1 is SQVTM and CDR2 is ANQGSEA in the germline V gene. CDR3 DNA: TGCAGCGTTGTGAGAGGGCCCCTTCAGTACTTC. Translation gives CSVVRGPLQYF.

The chain joins TRBV6-5 to TRBJ2-5; 8 nucleotides match TRBD1. Trimming took 5 bases from V and 4 from J; bases not matched to a gene: 6. Germline values: CDR1 MNHEY, CDR2 SVGAGI. The CDR3 has 14 amino acids. The CDR3 DNA reads TGTGCCAGCAGTAACCAGGGGGCTTTAGAGACCCAGTACTTC. It is translated as CASSNQGALETQYF.